Each of the 2 T cell receptor beta chains below was sequenced from the same sample in a study of cytomegalovirus exposure and HLA in healthy donors (dated by TCRdb to the late 2010s). Library preparation employed the immunoSEQ multiplex PCR assay. For the multiplex PCR, a mixture combining 60 forward primers for TCR Vbeta segments and 13 reverse primers for TCR Jbeta segments was used. TCRdb carries this immuneACCESS record with in-frame sequences only. Its versions omit some clonotypes, under half of them owing to an unresolved V gene in the studies checked, with the rest unexplained. This sample is represented by a few hundred thousand clones; approximately 78% of them were singletons. Of the sample, about 3.1% is held by the ten largest clones. The sequencing input was PBMCs. All receptors derive from a man aged 25-45 years in good health and CMV-seronegative.

V is TRBV9 and J is TRBJ1-3, with 7 bases fitting TRBD1. This CDR3 is built from 15 residues. Germline CDR1 SGDLS, CDR2 YYNGEE. The V and J ends lost 2 bases and 2 bases, in that order; junction bases with no gene match: 4. The CDR3 is CASSVTGSPGNTIYF. The DNA of the CDR3 is TGTGCCAGCAGCGTGACAGGGAGCCCTGGAAACACCATATATTTT.

CDR3 nucleotide sequence: TGTGCCAGCAGTGAGAGGGTCCCCACCTACGAGCAGTACTTC. It translates to CASSERVPTYEQYF. V is TRBV2 and J is TRBJ2-7, with D tentatively TRBD2 (5 bases). Germline values: CDR1 SNHLY, CDR2 FYNNEI. The V end lost 3 bases, the J end lost 2 bases, and 11 bases lay between the germline ends. CDR3 length: 14 amino acids.